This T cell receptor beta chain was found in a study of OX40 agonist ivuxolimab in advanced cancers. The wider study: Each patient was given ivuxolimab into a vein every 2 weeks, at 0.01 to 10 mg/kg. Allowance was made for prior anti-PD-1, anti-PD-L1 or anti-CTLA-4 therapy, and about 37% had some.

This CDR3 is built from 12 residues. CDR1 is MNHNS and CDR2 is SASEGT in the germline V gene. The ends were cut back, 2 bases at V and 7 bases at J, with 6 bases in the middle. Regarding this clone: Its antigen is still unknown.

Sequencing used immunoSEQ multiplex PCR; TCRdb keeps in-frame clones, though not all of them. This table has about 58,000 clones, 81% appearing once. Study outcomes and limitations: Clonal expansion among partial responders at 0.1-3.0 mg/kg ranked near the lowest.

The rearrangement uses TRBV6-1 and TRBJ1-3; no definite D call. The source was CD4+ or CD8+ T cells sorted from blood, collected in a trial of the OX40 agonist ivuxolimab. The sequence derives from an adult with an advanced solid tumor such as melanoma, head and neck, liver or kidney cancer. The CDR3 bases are TGTGCCAGCAGTGAACTGGGGAACACCATATATTTT. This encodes CASSELGNTIYF.